Below are 10 T cell receptor beta chains sequenced from a single sample in a study of T cell changes during pregnancy in multiple sclerosis. TCRdb's copy holds only in-frame clones and misses some; the assay was immunoSEQ multiplex PCR. The table records tens of thousands of clones, about 90% of them present only once. The input for sequencing was CD4+ T cells from peripheral blood mononuclear cells, taken in the third trimester of pregnancy. All receptors come from a female donor with multiple sclerosis, enrolled in a pregnancy study.

This clone has just one count. The V call is TRBV29-1, the J call TRBJ2-7, with 7 bases aligning to TRBD2. Germline trimming cut 2 bases from V and 5 bases from J; bases unmatched to any gene: 3. Per germline, CDR1 SQVTM and CDR2 ANQGSEA. The CDR3 length is 12 residues. The CDR3 DNA follows: TGCAGCGTTGAATCTAGCGGAAACGAGCAGTACTTC. Amino acid sequence: CSVESSGNEQYF.

This chain joins TRBV19 and TRBJ1-6; 10 bases are a match to TRBD1. V shed 5 bases and J 5 bases; nucleotides not matched to a gene: 6. Germline V lookup: CDR1 LNHDA, CDR2 SQIVND (reference sequence). CDR3 length equals 16 residues. CDR3 sequence reads: CASSPTDRGNNSPLHF. DNA of the CDR3: TGTGCCAGTAGTCCGACGGACAGGGGGAATAATTCACCCCTCCACTTT.

The chain has TRBV18 and TRBJ1-2; 12 nucleotides align to TRBD1. After removal of 2 bases from V and 7 bases from J, the junction contained 8 bases not matched to a gene. CDR1 and CDR2 (germline): KGHSH, LQKENI. This CDR3 is built from 16 residues. CDR3 loop: CASSPEGQGARGGYTF. The CDR3 nucleotides are TGTGCCAGCTCACCAGAGGGACAGGGGGCGCGCGGTGGCTACACCTTC. The whole variable domain, remainder taken from reference TRBV18 and TRBJ1-2, is NAGVMQNPRHLVRRRGQEARLRCSPMKGHSHVYWYRQLPEEGLKFMVYLQKENIIDESGMPKERFSAEFPKEGPSILRIQQVVRGDSAAYFCASSPEGQGARGGYTFGSGTRLTVV.

This chain connects TRBV5-1 to TRBJ1-3; no reliable D call. The germline V and J ends were trimmed by 4 bases and 3 bases, with 14 bases remaining between them. The length of the CDR3 is 15 residues. The germline CDR1 and CDR2 sequences are SGHRS and YFSETQ. The CDR3 here is CASSPGEGGGNTIYF. DNA of the CDR3: TGCGCCAGCAGCCCCGGGGAGGGAGGTGGAAACACCATATATTTT.

This chain joins TRBV5-6 and TRBJ2-7; D gene unclear. CDR1 and CDR2 from the germline V gene are SGHDT and YYEEEE. Deletions cut 0 bases from V and 3 bases from J, with 7 bases between. The CDR3 is 13 amino acids. The CDR3 DNA sequence: TGTGCCAGCAGCTTGGAACAGTACTACGAGCAGTACTTC. Residues: CASSLEQYYEQYF.

The gene calls are TRBV25-1 and TRBJ2-4, with 10 bases lining up with TRBD1. The V and J ends lost 3 bases and 6 bases, in that order; junction bases with no gene match: 5. From germline, CDR1 is MGHDK and CDR2 SYGVNS. This CDR3 region has 15 residues. The chain's CDR3 is CASSERQGAANIQYF. Here the CDR3 DNA reads TGTGCCAGCAGTGAGAGACAGGGGGCGGCAAACATTCAGTACTTC.

In DNA, the CDR3 is TGTGCCAGCAGTCTTTGGGGACAGGGGAGGACTAGCGGGATCTCTTCCTACAATGAGCAGTTCTTC. Encoded protein: CASSLWGQGRTSGISSYNEQFF. This chain connects TRBV28 to TRBJ2-1; 12 nucleotides agree with TRBD2. CDR3 size: 22 residues. J lost 1 base, V lost 5 bases, and 21 bases had no gene match. Germline assignment: CDR1 MDHEN and CDR2 SYDVKM.

V is TRBV6-5 and J is TRBJ1-1; 8 bases are shared with TRBD1. Germline CDR1 is MNHEY and CDR2 is SVGAGI. Trimming cost V 0 bases and J 1 base; bases outside gene matches: 4. The CDR3 spans 16 residues. Here the CDR3 DNA reads TGTGCCAGCAGTTACTCACAGGGGGGCAGGAACACTGAAGCTTTCTTT. It yields the protein CASSYSQGGRNTEAFF.

This clone showed up just once. The V and J genes are TRBV6-1 and TRBJ2-7, with D perhaps matching TRBD2 (6 bases). V was trimmed by 7 bases and J by 1 base, leaving 11 bases between them. This CDR3 has 13 amino acids. Germline V lookup: CDR1 MNHNS, CDR2 SASEGT. CDR3 sequence: CASTGGLSYEQYF. The CDR3 bases are TGTGCCAGCACCGGAGGGCTATCCTACGAGCAGTACTTC.

V is TRBV6-1 and J is TRBJ1-5, with unresolved D. This CDR3 region has 18 residues. Germline CDR1 is MNHNS and CDR2 is SASEGT. The V gene lost 4 bases and the J gene lost 2 bases, with 21 bases spanning the gap. CDR3 nucleotide sequence: TGTGCCAGCAGTGGCCCTCCGGGATTTATGGTGGGCAATCAGCCCCAGCATTTT. Translating gives CASSGPPGFMVGNQPQHF.